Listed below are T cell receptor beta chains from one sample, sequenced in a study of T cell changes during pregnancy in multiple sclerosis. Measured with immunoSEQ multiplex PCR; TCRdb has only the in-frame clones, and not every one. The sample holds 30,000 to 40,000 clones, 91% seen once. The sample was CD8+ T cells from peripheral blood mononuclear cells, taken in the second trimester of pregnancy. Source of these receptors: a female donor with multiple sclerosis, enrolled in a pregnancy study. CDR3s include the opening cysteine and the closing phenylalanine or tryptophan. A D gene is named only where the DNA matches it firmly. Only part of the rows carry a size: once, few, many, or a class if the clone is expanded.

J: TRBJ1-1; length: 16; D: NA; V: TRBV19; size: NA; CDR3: CASSMVRGSLNTEAFF; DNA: TGTGCCAGTAGTATGGTCCGGGGATCACTGAACACTGAAGCTTTCTTT
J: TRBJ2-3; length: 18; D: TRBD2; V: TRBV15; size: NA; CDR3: CATSRGQLAGGFTDTQYF; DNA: TGTGCCACCAGCAGAGGCCAACTAGCGGGAGGTTTCACAGATACGCAGTATTTT
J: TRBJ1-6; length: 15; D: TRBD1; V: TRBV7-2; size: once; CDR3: CASSTQGAWNSPLHF; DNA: TGTGCCAGCAGCACACAGGGGGCCTGGAATTCACCCCTCCACTTT
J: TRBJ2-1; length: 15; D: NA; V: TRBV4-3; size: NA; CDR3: CASSQSVGGDHEQFF; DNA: TGCGCCAGCAGCCAGTCCGTAGGAGGGGACCATGAGCAGTTCTTC
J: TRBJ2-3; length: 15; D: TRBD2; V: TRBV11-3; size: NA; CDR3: CASSSGGGPLDTQYF; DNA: TGTGCCAGCAGCTCGGGGGGGGGACCCCTAGATACGCAGTATTTT
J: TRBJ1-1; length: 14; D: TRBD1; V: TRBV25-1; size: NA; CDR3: CATGGGQMNTEAFF; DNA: TGTGCCACGGGGGGGGGACAGATGAACACTGAAGCTTTCTTT
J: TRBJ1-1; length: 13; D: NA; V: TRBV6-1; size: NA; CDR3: CASSEQGRTEAFF; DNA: TGTGCCAGCAGTGAACAGGGAAGAACTGAAGCTTTCTTT
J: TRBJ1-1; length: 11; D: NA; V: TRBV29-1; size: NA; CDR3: CSAGGPTEAFF; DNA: TGCAGCGCCGGGGGACCCACTGAAGCTTTCTTT
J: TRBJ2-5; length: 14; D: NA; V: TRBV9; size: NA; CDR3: CASSRGGGQETQYF; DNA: TGTGCCAGCAGCCGAGGAGGCGGCCAAGAGACCCAGTACTTC
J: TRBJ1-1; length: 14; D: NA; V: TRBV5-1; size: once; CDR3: CASRSTGQNTEAFF; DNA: TGCGCCAGCAGGTCTACAGGGCAGAACACTGAAGCTTTCTTT
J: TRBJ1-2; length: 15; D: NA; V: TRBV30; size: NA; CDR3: CAWTPWEGFGYGYTF; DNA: TGTGCCTGGACACCTTGGGAGGGTTTCGGCTATGGCTACACCTTC
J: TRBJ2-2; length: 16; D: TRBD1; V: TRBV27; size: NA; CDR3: CASSLGTGVPTGELFF; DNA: TGTGCCAGCAGTTTAGGGACAGGGGTACCCACCGGGGAGCTGTTTTTT
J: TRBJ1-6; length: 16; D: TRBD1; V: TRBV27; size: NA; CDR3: CASSSPLAQGDSPLHF; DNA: TGTGCCAGCAGTTCGCCCTTGGCCCAGGGGGATTCACCCCTCCACTTT
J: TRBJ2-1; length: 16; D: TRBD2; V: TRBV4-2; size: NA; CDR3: CASSQEGGVARDEQFF; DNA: TGTGCCAGCAGCCAAGAGGGAGGGGTAGCGCGGGATGAGCAGTTCTTC
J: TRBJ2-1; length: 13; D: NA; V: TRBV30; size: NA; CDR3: CAWSSGHDNEQFF; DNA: TGTGCCTGGAGTAGTGGACACGACAATGAGCAGTTCTTC
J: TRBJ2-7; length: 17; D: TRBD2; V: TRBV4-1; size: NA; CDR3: CASSQVAREGNSYEQYF; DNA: TGCGCCAGCAGCCAAGTCGCGCGGGAGGGTAACTCCTACGAGCAGTACTTC
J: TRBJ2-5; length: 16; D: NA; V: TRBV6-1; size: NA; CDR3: CASSDPSGQIQETQYF; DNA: TGTGCCAGCAGTGACCCGTCCGGACAGATACAAGAGACCCAGTACTTC
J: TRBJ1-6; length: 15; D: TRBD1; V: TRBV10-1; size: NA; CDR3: CASSPDRDYNSPLHF; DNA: TGCGCCAGCAGTCCGGACAGGGACTATAATTCACCCCTCCACTTT
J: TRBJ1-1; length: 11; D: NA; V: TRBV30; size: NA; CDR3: CAWIGGTEAFF; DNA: TGTGCCTGGATCGGGGGGACTGAAGCTTTCTTT
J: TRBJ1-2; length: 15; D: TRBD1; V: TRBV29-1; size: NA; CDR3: CSVDSPGQGMGGYTF; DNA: TGCAGCGTTGATTCTCCGGGACAGGGGATGGGGGGCTACACCTTC
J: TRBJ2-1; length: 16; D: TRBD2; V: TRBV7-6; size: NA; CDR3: CASSPFGGYGDNEQFF; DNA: TGTGCCAGCAGCCCCTTCGGGGGGTACGGAGACAATGAGCAGTTCTTC
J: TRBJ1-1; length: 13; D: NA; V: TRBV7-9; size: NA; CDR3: CASRSSVNTEAFF; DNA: TGTGCCAGCAGGAGCAGCGTGAACACTGAAGCTTTCTTT
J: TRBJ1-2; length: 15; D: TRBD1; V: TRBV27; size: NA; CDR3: CASQDRTGGSRGYTF; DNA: TGTGCCAGCCAGGATCGGACAGGGGGCTCGAGGGGCTACACCTTC
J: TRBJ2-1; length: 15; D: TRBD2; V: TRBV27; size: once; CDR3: CASSLAGPVDNEQFF; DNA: TGTGCCAGCAGTCTAGCGGGCCCCGTGGACAATGAGCAGTTCTTC
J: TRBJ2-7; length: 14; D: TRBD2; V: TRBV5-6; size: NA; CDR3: CASRSTSGRYEQYF; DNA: TGTGCCAGCAGGTCGACTAGCGGGAGGTACGAGCAGTACTTC
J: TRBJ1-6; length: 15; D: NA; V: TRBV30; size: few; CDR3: CAWKRRGAYNSPLHF; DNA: TGTGCCTGGAAAAGGAGGGGCGCCTATAATTCACCCCTCCACTTT
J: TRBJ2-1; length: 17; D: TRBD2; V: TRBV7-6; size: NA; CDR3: CASSLEGGSGFYNEQFF; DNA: TGTGCCAGCAGCTTAGAAGGCGGGAGTGGCTTCTACAATGAGCAGTTCTTC
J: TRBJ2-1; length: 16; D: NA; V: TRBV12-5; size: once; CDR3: CASGFIVAANYNEQFF; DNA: TGTGCTAGTGGTTTCATAGTAGCGGCGAACTACAATGAGCAGTTCTTC